The subject of this entry is one T cell receptor (beta chain). No antigen is known for it. The data originate from a study of T cell responses to AZD1222 COVID-19 vaccine. Notes on the study in general: Sampling captured repertoires only after the peak T cell response. Clonal diversity may have been underestimated in mostly white British donors. Unmutated regions of variants are reportedly targeted by nearly half of spike-specific TCRs.

In germline, CDR1 is MNHEY, CDR2 SMNVEV (reference sequence). V was clipped by 6 bases and J by 0 bases; unmatched bases: 8. CDR3 length: 17 residues. Sequencing was performed with immunoSEQ multiplex PCR; in TCRdb, only in-frame clones are kept and a portion is missing. The sample has fewer than 120,000 clones; approximately 90% are singletons. This sequence joins TRBV27 and TRBJ2-1; TRBD2 aligns across 10 bases. The TCR sequence derives from an adult who received the AZD1222 COVID-19 vaccine. Sequencing was performed on peripheral blood, taken 28 days after the second AZD1222 dose. For the CDR3, the DNA is TGTGCCAGCAGAATAGCGGGAGGTACGAGCTCCTACAATGAGCAGTTCTTC. Translated: CASRIAGGTSSYNEQFF.